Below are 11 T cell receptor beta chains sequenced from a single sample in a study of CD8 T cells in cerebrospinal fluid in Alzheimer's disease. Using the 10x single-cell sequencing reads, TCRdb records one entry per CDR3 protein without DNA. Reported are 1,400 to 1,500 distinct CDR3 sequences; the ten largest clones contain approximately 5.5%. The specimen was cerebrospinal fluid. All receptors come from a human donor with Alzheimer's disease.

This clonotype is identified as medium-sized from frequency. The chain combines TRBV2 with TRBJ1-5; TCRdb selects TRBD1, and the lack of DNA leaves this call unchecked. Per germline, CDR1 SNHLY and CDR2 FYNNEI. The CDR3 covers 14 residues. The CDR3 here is CASSEVGGDQPQHF. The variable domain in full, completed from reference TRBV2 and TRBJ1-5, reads EPEVTQTPSHQVTQMGQEVILRCVPISNHLYFYWYRQILGQKVEFLVSFYNNEISEKSEIFDDQFSVERPDGSNFTLKIRSTKLEDSAMYFCASSEVGGDQPQHFGDGTRLSIL.

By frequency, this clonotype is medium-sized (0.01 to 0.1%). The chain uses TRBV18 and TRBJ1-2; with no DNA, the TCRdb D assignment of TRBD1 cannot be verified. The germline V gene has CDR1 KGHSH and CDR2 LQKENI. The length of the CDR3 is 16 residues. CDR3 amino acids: CASSLRPGPWNYGYTF.

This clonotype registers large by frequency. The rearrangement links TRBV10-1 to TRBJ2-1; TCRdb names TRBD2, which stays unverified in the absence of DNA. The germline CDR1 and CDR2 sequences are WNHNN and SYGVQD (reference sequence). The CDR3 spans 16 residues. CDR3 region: CASSESSGSPRLEQFF.

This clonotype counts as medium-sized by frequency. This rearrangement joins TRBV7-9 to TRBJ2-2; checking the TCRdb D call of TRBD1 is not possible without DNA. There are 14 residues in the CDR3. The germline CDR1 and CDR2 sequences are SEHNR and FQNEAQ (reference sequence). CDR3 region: CASSFQGDTGELFF.

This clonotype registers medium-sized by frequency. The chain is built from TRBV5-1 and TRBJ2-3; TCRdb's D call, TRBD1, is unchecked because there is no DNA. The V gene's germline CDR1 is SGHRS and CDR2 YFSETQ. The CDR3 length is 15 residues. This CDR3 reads CASSLGARGTDTQYF. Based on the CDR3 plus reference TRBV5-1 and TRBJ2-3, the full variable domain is KAGVTQTPRYLIKTRGQQVTLSCSPISGHRSVSWYQQTPGQGLQFLFEYFSETQRNKGNFPGRFSGRQFSNSRSEMNVSTLELGDSALYLCASSLGARGTDTQYFGPGTRLTVL.

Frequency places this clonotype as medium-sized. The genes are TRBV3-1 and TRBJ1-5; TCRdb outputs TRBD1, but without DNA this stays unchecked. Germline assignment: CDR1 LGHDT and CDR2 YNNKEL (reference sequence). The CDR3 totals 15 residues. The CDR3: CASSSWGGSNQPQHF.

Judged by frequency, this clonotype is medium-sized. This CDR3 is CASSFGQARSYEQYF. V is TRBV5-1 and J is TRBJ2-7; TCRdb's assignment of TRBD1 cannot be checked, as there is no DNA. Germline V gene lookup returns CDR1 SGHRS and CDR2 YFSETQ. The CDR3 is made up of 15 amino acids.

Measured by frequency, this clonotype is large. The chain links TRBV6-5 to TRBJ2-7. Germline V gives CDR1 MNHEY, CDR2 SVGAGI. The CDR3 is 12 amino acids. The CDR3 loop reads CASSYSTSEQYF.

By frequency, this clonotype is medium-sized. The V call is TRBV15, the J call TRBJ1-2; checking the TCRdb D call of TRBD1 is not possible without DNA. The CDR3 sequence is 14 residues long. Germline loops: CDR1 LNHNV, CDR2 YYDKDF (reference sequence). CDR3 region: CATSRAGTGFGYTF.

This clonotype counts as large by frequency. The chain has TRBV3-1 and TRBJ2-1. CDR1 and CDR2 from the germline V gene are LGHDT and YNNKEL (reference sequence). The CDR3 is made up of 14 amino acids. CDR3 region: CASSQTGLYNEQFF.

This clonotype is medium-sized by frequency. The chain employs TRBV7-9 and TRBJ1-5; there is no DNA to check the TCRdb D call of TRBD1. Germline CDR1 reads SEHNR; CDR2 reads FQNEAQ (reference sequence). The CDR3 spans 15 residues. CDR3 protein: CASSSTSSGDQPQHF.